These 9 T cell receptor beta chains share one sample of origin, sequenced in a study of blood T cell repertoires in COVID-19. Produced via immunoSEQ multiplex PCR; TCRdb's table is partial and in-frame only. Of 400,000 or so clones listed, about nine tenths are singletons. The source material was peripheral blood. The receptors were sampled from a woman between 35 and 50 years old with COVID-19, enrolled during active disease.

In this sample, this clone turned up a few times. The chain recombines TRBV5-1 with TRBJ1-2; no firm D call. The germline V gene has CDR1 SGHRS and CDR2 YFSETQ. Between the trimmed V and J ends, which lost 6 bases and 3 bases, there was a span of 6 bases. This CDR3 region has 11 residues. CDR3 loop: CASKSYYGYTF. Written as DNA, the CDR3 is TGCGCCAGCAAATCTTACTATGGCTACACCTTC.

V gene TRBV4-3 combines with J gene TRBJ1-1, with TRBD1 matching over 10 bases. The CDR3 has 17 amino acids. The germline V gene has CDR1 LGHNA and CDR2 YSLEER. The J segment lost 0 bases and the V segment lost 0 bases, leaving 4 bases of the junction unmatched. The CDR3: CASSQDWTGGLNTEAFF. CDR3 nucleotides: TGCGCCAGCAGCCAAGATTGGACAGGGGGGTTGAACACTGAAGCTTTCTTT.

The chain employs TRBV30 and TRBJ1-2; TRBD1 is a possible D gene (6 bases). Deletions cut 4 bases from V and 8 bases from J, with 14 bases between. This CDR3 spans 12 amino acids. Germline V gene data show CDR1 as GTSNPN and CDR2 as SVGIG (reference sequence). CDR3 nucleotide sequence: TGTGCCTGGACTCCGGGACAATGGGGCTACACCTTC. Translation: CAWTPGQWGYTF.

This rearrangement joins TRBV4-1 to TRBJ1-2; D is uncertain. Germline V lookup: CDR1 MGHRA, CDR2 YSYEKL. CDR3 length: 15 residues. Trimming shortened V by 4 bases and J by 6 bases, and 18 bases separated the two germline ends. The CDR3 coding sequence is TGCGCCAGCAGCCGAGAACAGACACGCCGGAATGGCTACACCTTC. It specifies CASSREQTRRNGYTF.

The V call is TRBV28, the J call TRBJ1-2; 9 positions agree with TRBD1. V dropped 3 bases and J dropped 10; count of bases not matched to a gene: 6. The CDR3 length is 13 residues. From germline, CDR1 is MDHEN and CDR2 SYDVKM. CDR3 loop: CASSLGDRVYYTF. Here the CDR3 DNA reads TGTGCCAGCAGTTTGGGGGACAGGGTGTACTACACCTTC.

This clone has only a few counts. CDR3 in DNA: TGTGCCAGCAGCTGGCGGAGGGAGCGTGGTTCCCGCTCAGGAAACACCATATATTTT. As protein: CASSWRRERGSRSGNTIYF. V gene TRBV5-8 combines with J gene TRBJ1-3; unclear D gene. Trimming removed 3 bases from V and 4 bases from J, with 26 bases in between. CDR3 length equals 19 residues. CDR1 SGHTS and CDR2 YDEGEE come from the germline V gene.

CDR3 loop: CASRSRTGGTGELFF. DNA of the CDR3: TGTGCCAGTAGAAGTAGGACAGGGGGTACCGGGGAGCTGTTTTTT. This chain connects TRBV19 to TRBJ2-2; TRBD1 agrees at 10 bases. This CDR3 has 15 amino acids. After removal of 6 bases from V and 5 bases from J, the junction contained 6 bases not matched to a gene. Germline V gene data show CDR1 as LNHDA and CDR2 as SQIVND (reference sequence).

This chain joins TRBV11-2 and TRBJ2-5; no clear D. V lost 0 bases and J lost 7, with 9 bases in between. CDR1 is SGHAT and CDR2 is FQNNGV in the germline V gene. CDR3 length: 13 residues. The CDR3 is CASSLEPTGTQYF. The CDR3 bases are TGTGCCAGCAGCTTAGAACCCACTGGGACCCAGTACTTC.

There are a few counts of this clone. The chain employs TRBV12-3 or TRBV12-4 and TRBJ1-5; D unclear. CDR3 size: 13 residues. V lost 3 bases, J lost 6 bases, and 9 bases lay in between. CDR3 sequence: CASSFSGSQPQHF. The CDR3, as DNA: TGTGCCAGCAGTTTTTCCGGGAGTCAGCCCCAGCATTTT.